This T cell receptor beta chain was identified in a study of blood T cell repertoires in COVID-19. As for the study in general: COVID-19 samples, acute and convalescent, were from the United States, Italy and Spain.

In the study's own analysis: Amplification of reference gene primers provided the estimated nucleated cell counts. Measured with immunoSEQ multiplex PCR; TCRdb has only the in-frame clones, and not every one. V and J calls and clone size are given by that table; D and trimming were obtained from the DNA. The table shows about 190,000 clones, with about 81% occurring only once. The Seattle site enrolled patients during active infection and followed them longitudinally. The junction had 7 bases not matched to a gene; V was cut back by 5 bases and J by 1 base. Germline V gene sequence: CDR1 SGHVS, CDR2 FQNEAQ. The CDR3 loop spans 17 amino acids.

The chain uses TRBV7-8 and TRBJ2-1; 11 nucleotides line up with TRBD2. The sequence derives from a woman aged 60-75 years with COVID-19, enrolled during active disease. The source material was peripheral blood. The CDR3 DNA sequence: TGTGCCAGCAGCCCCGGGCGACTAGCGGGGTCCTACAATGAGCAGTTCTTC. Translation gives CASSPGRLAGSYNEQFF.